The 23 T cell receptor beta chains presented below share a single source sample, sequenced in a study of shared clonotypes between healthy human individuals. The repertoire was sequenced with immunoSEQ multiplex PCR; TCRdb's copy has only in-frame clones and lacks some. The repertoire holds a few hundred thousand clones, with 50% to 75% as singletons. Sample: memory CD4+ T cells sorted from blood. As for subset: CD45RA-negative fraction. These receptors were collected from a man under 40 in good health.

The gene calls are TRBV6-5 and TRBJ2-7; D tentatively reads TRBD1 or TRBD2 (5 bases each). There are 11 residues in the CDR3. Germline values: CDR1 MNHEY, CDR2 SVGAGI. V was pared by 6 bases and J by 6 bases, with 9 bases between. The CDR3 sequence: CASRRGVEQYF. The CDR3 region has the DNA TGTGCCAGCAGAAGAGGGGTCGAGCAGTACTTC.

The chain recombines TRBV19 with TRBJ2-3; unclear D gene. From germline, CDR1 is LNHDA and CDR2 SQIVND (reference sequence). The CDR3 contains 14 residues. Trimming left V 4 bases short and J 0 bases short, with 8 bases between. The chain's CDR3 is CASSRMSSTDTQYF. In DNA, the CDR3 is TGTGCCAGTAGTAGGATGTCTAGCACAGATACGCAGTATTTT.

The rearrangement links TRBV5-4 to TRBJ2-3; 9 bases are a match to TRBD1. The length of the CDR3 is 15 residues. The germline V gene has CDR1 SGHNT and CDR2 YYREEE (reference sequence). The V gene end was trimmed by 6 bases and the J gene end by 8 bases; junction bases not matched to a gene: 13. The CDR3 loop reads CASTDRGMPESTQYF. For the CDR3, the DNA is TGTGCCAGCACGGACAGGGGCATGCCAGAGTCTACGCAGTATTTT.

This clone appeared a single time. The rearrangement joins TRBV5-1 to TRBJ2-1; TRBD2 matches at 12 bases. Looked up from germline, CDR1 is SGHRS and CDR2 is YFSETQ. V dropped 6 bases and J dropped 8; count of bases not matched to a gene: 3. The CDR3 sequence is 13 residues long. Here the CDR3 DNA reads TGCGCCAGCAACCTAGCGGGAGGGGATGAGCAGTTCTTC. Translated, it gives CASNLAGGDEQFF.

The chain has TRBV30 and TRBJ2-7; D perhaps matches TRBD2 (6 bases). V lost 3 bases, J lost 3 bases, and 15 bases lay in between. The germline V gene has CDR1 GTSNPN and CDR2 SVGIG (reference sequence). The CDR3 extends over 14 amino acids. The CDR3 reads CAWRNPRDFYEQYF. The CDR3, as DNA: TGTGCCTGGAGGAACCCCCGGGACTTCTACGAGCAGTACTTC.

The chain recombines TRBV2 with TRBJ1-4; D might be TRBD1 (5 bases). Trimming took off 6 bases at V and 0 bases at J, with 8 bases between the two ends. CDR1 is SNHLY, CDR2 FYNNEI, per germline. The length of the CDR3 is 14 residues. CDR3 protein: CASRGEATNEKLFF. The CDR3 DNA reads TGTGCCAGCAGAGGGGAGGCAACTAATGAAAAACTGTTTTTT.

The chain has TRBV6-1 and TRBJ1-4; D gene unclear. The V gene lost 7 bases and the J gene lost 8 bases, with 14 bases spanning the gap. Germline CDR1 is MNHNS and CDR2 is SASEGT. This CDR3 has 13 residues. CDR3 in DNA: TGTGCCAGCAACCTCCGGGCTAGAGAAAAACTGTTTTTT. This sequence encodes CASNLRAREKLFF.

The chain has TRBV5-1 and TRBJ1-4; no definite D call. The germline V gene has CDR1 SGHRS and CDR2 YFSETQ. The CDR3 length is 13 residues. V dropped 3 bases and J dropped 4 bases, with 7 bases sitting between them. The CDR3 nucleotides are TGCGCCAGCAGCTCAGGAGATAATGAAAAACTGTTTTTT. As protein: CASSSGDNEKLFF.

The gene calls are TRBV10-3 and TRBJ2-3; D might be TRBD1 (6 bases). Per germline, CDR1 ENHRY and CDR2 SYGVKD. The CDR3 runs 14 residues. Trimming shortened V by 10 bases and J by 4 bases, and 18 bases separated the two germline ends. The CDR3, as DNA: TGTGCCAGCCGTCGGGCAGGGGCCGCAGATACGCAGTATTTT. It codes for CASRRAGAADTQYF.

The V call is TRBV5-1, the J call TRBJ2-7, with 15 bases that match TRBD2. Germline V gene lookup returns CDR1 SGHRS and CDR2 YFSETQ. This CDR3 is built from 21 residues. After removal of 0 bases from V and 2 bases from J, the junction contained 15 bases not matched to a gene. The CDR3 reads CASSLGLYGTSGRWSTYEQYF. The CDR3 nucleotides are TGCGCCAGCAGCTTGGGTTTATACGGGACTAGCGGGAGGTGGTCTACCTACGAGCAGTACTTC. The full variable domain, with the rest looked up from reference TRBV5-1 and TRBJ2-7, is KAGVTQTPRYLIKTRGQQVTLSCSPISGHRSVSWYQQTPGQGLQFLFEYFSETQRNKGNFPGRFSGRQFSNSRSEMNVSTLELGDSALYLCASSLGLYGTSGRWSTYEQYFGPGTRLTVT.

The V call is TRBV11-2, the J call TRBJ2-7, with 10 bases fitting TRBD2. The germline CDR1 and CDR2 sequences are SGHAT and FQNNGV. V shed 1 base, J shed 1 base, and the junction held 13 bases outside the gene matches. This CDR3 region has 19 residues. The CDR3 reads CASSLGLGGLAGGSYEQYF. As DNA, the CDR3 is TGTGCCAGCAGCTTAGGCCTCGGCGGTTTAGCGGGAGGATCCTACGAGCAGTACTTC.

The J gene is TRBJ2-1, the V gene TRBV12-2; TRBD2 is the table's D call, not checked against the DNA. TRBV12-2 is assigned pseudogene status. The CDR3 contains 16 residues. CDR3 loop: CASRLLTSCSYNEQFF. Written as DNA, the CDR3 is TGTGCAAGTCGCTTGTTAACTAGCTGCTCCTACAATGAGCAGTTCTTC.

Concerning this clone itself: Other DNA sequences in this specimen translate into the identical CDR3. This chain joins TRBV7-8 and TRBJ2-7, with 8 bases fitting TRBD2. CDR1 is SGHVS and CDR2 is FQNEAQ in the germline V gene. Unmatched junction bases numbered 1, after V lost 2 bases and J lost 1 base. The CDR3 contains 14 residues. The CDR3 region has the DNA TGTGCCAGCAGCTTAAGCGGGAGTTCCTACGAGCAGTACTTC. It codes for CASSLSGSSYEQYF.

The table lists this clone with a count of one. This chain connects TRBV27 to TRBJ2-3; D is ambiguous. Germline-derived CDR1 and CDR2 are MNHEY and SMNVEV (reference sequence). This CDR3 contains 16 residues. Trimming took 0 bases from V and 6 from J, leaving 16 bases between them. In DNA, the CDR3 is TGTGCCAGCAGTTTATCCCAGGCCTCGGGCGGCGATACGCAGTATTTT. This gives the protein CASSLSQASGGDTQYF.

J is TRBJ2-1 and V is TRBV7-3; a weak D match, TRBD1 (5 bases). Per the germline V gene, CDR1 is SGHTA and CDR2 is FQGTGA. Trimming left V 2 bases short and J 6 bases short, with 11 bases between. There are 14 residues in the CDR3. The CDR3 coding sequence is TGTGCCAGCAGCTTAGGGCCCCAGGGCAATGAGCAGTTCTTC. It encodes CASSLGPQGNEQFF.

The rearrangement uses TRBV7-6 and TRBJ2-1, with TRBD2 identical over 7 bases. Germline V gene data show CDR1 as SGHVS and CDR2 as FNYEAQ. This CDR3 is built from 16 residues. V lost 1 base and J lost 6; bases outside the gene matches: 9. CDR3 nucleotide sequence: TGTGCCAGCAGCTTAGTCCGGTTTAGCGGGTCCAATGAGCAGTTCTTC. Protein sequence: CASSLVRFSGSNEQFF. The variable domain in full, with the rest retrieved from reference TRBV7-6 and TRBJ2-1, is GAGVSQSPRYKVTKRGQDVALRCDPISGHVSLYWYRQALGQGPEFLTYFNYEAQQDKSGLPNDRFSAERPEGSISTLTIQRTEQRDSAMYRCASSLVRFSGSNEQFFGPGTRLTVL.

Points on this clone: This likely stems from a read error, as it lies one base from a far larger clone. The rearrangement links TRBV4-3 to TRBJ2-1, with TRBD2 matching 9 bases. From germline, CDR1 is LGHNA and CDR2 YSLEER. V trimming: 3 bases; J trimming: 10 bases; junction bases outside the gene matches: 4. The CDR3 sequence is 13 residues long. The CDR3 sequence is CASSQTGLAEQFF. CDR3 sequence (DNA): TGCGCCAGCAGCCAGACAGGACTAGCGGAGCAGTTCTTC.

This clone was seen ten or more times. The V and J genes are TRBV27 and TRBJ2-7, with D hard to call. V lost 5 bases, J lost 0 bases, and 17 bases lay in between. The CDR3 has 16 amino acids. Germline CDR1 is MNHEY and CDR2 is SMNVEV (reference sequence). In nucleotides, the CDR3 is TGTGCCAGCAGTCCCCGTCCTGCATTGGCCTCCTACGAGCAGTACTTC. Its translation is CASSPRPALASYEQYF.

The chain carries TRBV7-9 and TRBJ1-4; D may be TRBD1 (5 bases). CDR3 size: 14 residues. Germline V CDR1 and CDR2: SEHNR, FQNEAQ (reference sequence). V shed 8 bases and J shed 12 bases, with 22 bases lying between them. The CDR3 bases are TGTGCCAGCCTAAAACTCGAAATGGGGGGTCAACTGTTTTTT. As protein: CASLKLEMGGQLFF. The whole variable domain, filled in from reference TRBV7-9 and TRBJ1-4, reads DTGVSQNPRHKITKRGQNVTFRCDPISEHNRLYWYRQTLGQGPEFLTYFQNEAQLEKSRLLSDRFSAERPKGSFSTLEIQRTEQGDSAMYLCASLKLEMGGQLFFGSGTQLSVL.

The rearrangement uses TRBV7-6 and TRBJ2-1; TRBD1 agrees at 7 bases. This CDR3 has 15 residues. Germline V gene data show CDR1 as SGHVS and CDR2 as FNYEAQ. The V segment lost 1 base and the J segment 7 bases; nucleotides outside the gene matches: 7. The CDR3 region has the DNA TGTGCCAGCAGCTTAGATGGCAGGGGGAGTAATGAGCAGTTCTTC. It codes for CASSLDGRGSNEQFF.

J is TRBJ1-3 and V is TRBV7-2; D is undetermined. Germline lookup yields CDR1 SGHTA and CDR2 FQGNSA. The CDR3 consists of 14 residues. The V end was cut by 1 base, the J end by 1 base, with 5 bases between. CDR3 nucleotide sequence: TGTGCCAGCAGCTTAGGGAGTTCTGGAAACACCATATATTTT. Its protein product is CASSLGSSGNTIYF.

The chain couples TRBV10-1 to TRBJ2-1; 8 nucleotides agree with TRBD1. CDR3 length: 15 amino acids. The ends lost 4 bases at V and 2 bases at J; junction bases unmatched: 4. CDR1 and CDR2 (germline): WNHNN, SYGVQD (reference sequence). The CDR3 is CASSVVQGAYNEQFF. In DNA form, the CDR3 reads TGCGCCAGCAGTGTTGTACAGGGGGCCTACAATGAGCAGTTCTTC.

The gene calls are TRBV5-1 and TRBJ2-7; weak D call: TRBD2 (5 bases). This CDR3 is 12 amino acids long. Germline loops: CDR1 SGHRS, CDR2 YFSETQ. V was trimmed by 4 bases and J by 6 bases, leaving 11 bases between them. The DNA of the CDR3 is TGCGCCAGCAGCCCTACGGGATCCGAGCAGTACTTC. Encoded protein: CASSPTGSEQYF. The entire variable domain, with the rest obtained from reference TRBV5-1 and TRBJ2-7, is as follows: KAGVTQTPRYLIKTRGQQVTLSCSPISGHRSVSWYQQTPGQGLQFLFEYFSETQRNKGNFPGRFSGRQFSNSRSEMNVSTLELGDSALYLCASSPTGSEQYFGPGTRLTVT.